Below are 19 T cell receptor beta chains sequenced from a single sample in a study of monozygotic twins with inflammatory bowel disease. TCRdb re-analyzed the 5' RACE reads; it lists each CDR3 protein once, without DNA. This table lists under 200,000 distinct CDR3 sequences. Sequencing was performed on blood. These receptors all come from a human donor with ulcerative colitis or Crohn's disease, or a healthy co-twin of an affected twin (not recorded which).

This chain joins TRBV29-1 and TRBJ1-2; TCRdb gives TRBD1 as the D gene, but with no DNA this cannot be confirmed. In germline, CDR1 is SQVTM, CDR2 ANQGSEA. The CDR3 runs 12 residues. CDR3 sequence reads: CSVEAQGGGYTF.

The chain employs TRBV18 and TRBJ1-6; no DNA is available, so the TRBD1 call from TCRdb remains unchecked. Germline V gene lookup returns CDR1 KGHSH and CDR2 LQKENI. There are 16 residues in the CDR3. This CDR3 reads CASSPSWRGESSPLHF.

The CDR3 is CASSVQGQETQYF. The J gene is TRBJ2-5, the V gene TRBV6-1; without DNA, the TCRdb call of TRBD1 cannot be checked. Germline CDR1 is MNHNS and CDR2 is SASEGT. The CDR3 length is 13 residues.

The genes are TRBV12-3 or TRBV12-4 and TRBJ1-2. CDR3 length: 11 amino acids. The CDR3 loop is CASSYLGGYTF.

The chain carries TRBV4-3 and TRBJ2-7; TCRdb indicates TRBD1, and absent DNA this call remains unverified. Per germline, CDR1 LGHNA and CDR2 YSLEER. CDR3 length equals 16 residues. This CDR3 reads CASSQDRAGKFYEQYF.

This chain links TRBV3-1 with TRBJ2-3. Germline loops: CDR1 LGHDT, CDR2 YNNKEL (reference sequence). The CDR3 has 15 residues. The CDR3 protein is CASSQANVGTDTQYF.

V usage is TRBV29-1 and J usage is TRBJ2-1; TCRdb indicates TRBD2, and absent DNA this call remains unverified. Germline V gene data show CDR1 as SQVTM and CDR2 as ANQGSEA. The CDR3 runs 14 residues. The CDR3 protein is CSVGGLGGEDEQFF.

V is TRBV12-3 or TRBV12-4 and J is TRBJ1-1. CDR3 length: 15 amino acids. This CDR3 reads CASVTPRAGNTEAFF.

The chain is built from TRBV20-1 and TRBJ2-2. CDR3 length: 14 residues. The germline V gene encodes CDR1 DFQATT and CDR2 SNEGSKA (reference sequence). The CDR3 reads CSARDQRNTGELFF.

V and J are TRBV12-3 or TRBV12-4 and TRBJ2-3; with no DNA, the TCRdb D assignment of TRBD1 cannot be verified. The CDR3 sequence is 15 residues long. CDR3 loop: CASSPGTGGADTQYF.

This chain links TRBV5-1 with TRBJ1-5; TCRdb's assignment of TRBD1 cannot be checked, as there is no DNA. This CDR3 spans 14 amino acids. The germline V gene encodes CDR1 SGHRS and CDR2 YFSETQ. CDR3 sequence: CASSLGTGNQPQHF.

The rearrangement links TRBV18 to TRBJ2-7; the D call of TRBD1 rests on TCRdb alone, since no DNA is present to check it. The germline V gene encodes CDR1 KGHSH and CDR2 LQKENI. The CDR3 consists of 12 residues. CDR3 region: CASSRDRDEQYF.

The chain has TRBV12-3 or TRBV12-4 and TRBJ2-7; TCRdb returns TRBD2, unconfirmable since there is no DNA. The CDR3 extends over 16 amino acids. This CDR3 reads CASSPLRVVMGLEQYF.

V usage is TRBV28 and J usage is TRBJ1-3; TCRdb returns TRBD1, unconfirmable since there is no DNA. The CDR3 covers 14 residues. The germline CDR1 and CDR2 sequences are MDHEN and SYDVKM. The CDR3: CATGHLVTGNTIYF.

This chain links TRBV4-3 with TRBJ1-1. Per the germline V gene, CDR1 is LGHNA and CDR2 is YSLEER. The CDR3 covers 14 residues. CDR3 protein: CDSSHQRDGAEAFF.

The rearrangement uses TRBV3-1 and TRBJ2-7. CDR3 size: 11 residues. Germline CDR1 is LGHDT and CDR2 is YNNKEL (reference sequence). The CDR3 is CASSFNYEQYF.

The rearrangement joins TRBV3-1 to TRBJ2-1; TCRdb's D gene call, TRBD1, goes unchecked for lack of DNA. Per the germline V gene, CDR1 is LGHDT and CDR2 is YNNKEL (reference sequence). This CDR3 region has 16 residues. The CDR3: CASSQDAGAAYNEQFF.

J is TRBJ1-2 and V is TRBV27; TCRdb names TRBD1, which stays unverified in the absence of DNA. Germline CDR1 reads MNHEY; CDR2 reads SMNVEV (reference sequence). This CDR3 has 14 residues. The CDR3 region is CASSRRDRGHGYTF.

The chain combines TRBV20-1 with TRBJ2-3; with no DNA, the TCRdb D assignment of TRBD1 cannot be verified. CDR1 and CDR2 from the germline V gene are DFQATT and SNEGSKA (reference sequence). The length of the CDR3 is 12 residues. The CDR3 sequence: CSGSPSTDTQYF.